The 17 T cell receptor beta chains below all came from one sample that was sequenced in a study of early T cells in non-severe SARS-CoV-2 infection. TCRdb redid the calling of the 5' RACE reads with MiXCR, one entry per CDR3 protein. The sample carries tens of thousands of distinct CDR3 sequences, approximately 15% recorded once. The sample taken for sequencing was whole blood. The receptors derive from an adult who was a healthcare worker with PCR-confirmed SARS-CoV-2 infection or an uninfected control (not recorded which).

This chain connects TRBV6-1 to TRBJ1-2; D not certain. The CDR3 is 12 residues long. The V and J ends lost 3 bases and 7 bases respectively, with 9 bases between them. Germline V gives CDR1 MNHNS, CDR2 SASEGT. The CDR3 region is CASSEFGVGYTF. Written as DNA, the CDR3 is TGTGCCAGCAGTGAGTTTGGAGTTGGCTACACCTTC.

The chain combines TRBV20-1 with TRBJ1-2; 7 bases are shared with TRBD1. The CDR3 contains 13 residues. Germline-derived CDR1 and CDR2 are DFQATT and SNEGSKA (reference sequence). The V and J ends lost 1 base and 8 bases, in that order; junction bases with no gene match: 7. The CDR3 spells CSARGAGGSGYTF. Written as DNA, the CDR3 is TGCAGTGCTAGAGGGGCAGGGGGAAGCGGCTACACCTTC.

In its sample, this clonotype was seen a few times. The V call is TRBV7-9, the J call TRBJ2-1; 9 bases agree with TRBD2. This CDR3 region has 15 residues. The V segment lost 5 bases and the J segment 5 bases; nucleotides outside the gene matches: 7. Germline CDR1 reads SEHNR; CDR2 reads FQNEAQ (reference sequence). CDR3 residues: CASSTRLAENNEQFF. The CDR3 nucleotides read TGTGCCAGCAGCACCCGACTAGCGGAGAACAATGAGCAGTTCTTC. Variable domain in full (rest from reference TRBV7-9 and TRBJ2-1): DTGVSQNPRHKITKRGQNVTFRCDPISEHNRLYWYRQTLGQGPEFLTYFQNEAQLEKSRLLSDRFSAERPKGSFSTLEIQRTEQGDSAMYLCASSTRLAENNEQFFGPGTRLTVL.

In this sample, this clonotype turned up a few times. The rearrangement links TRBV19 to TRBJ2-5, with 8 bases matching TRBD1. The ends lost 4 bases at V and 4 bases at J; junction bases unmatched: 5. Germline V gene lookup returns CDR1 LNHDA and CDR2 SQIVND (reference sequence). CDR3 size: 14 residues. CDR3 sequence (DNA): TGTGCCAGTAGTAGACGGACAGGGATAGAGACCCAGTACTTC. Its translation: CASSRRTGIETQYF. The whole variable domain, filled in from reference TRBV19 and TRBJ2-5, reads DGGITQSPKYLFRKEGQNVTLSCEQNLNHDAMYWYRQDPGQGLRLIYYSQIVNDFQKGDIAEGYSVSREKKESFPLTVTSAQKNPTAFYLCASSRRTGIETQYFGPGTRLLVL.

The genes are TRBV5-1 and TRBJ2-5, with 8 bases that match TRBD1. This CDR3 has 14 amino acids. V was pared by 4 bases and J by 1 base, with 3 bases of the junction left unmatched. Per the germline V gene, CDR1 is SGHRS and CDR2 is YFSETQ. CDR3 sequence reads: CASSPGQAQETQYF. The CDR3 nucleotides are TGCGCCAGCAGCCCGGGACAGGCCCAAGAGACCCAGTACTTC.

The rearrangement joins TRBV4-2 to TRBJ2-7; D not certain. Trimming pared 0 bases from V and 3 bases from J, leaving 12 bases between. The CDR3 is 15 amino acids. Germline CDR1 and CDR2: LGHNA and YNFKEQ. CDR3 protein: CASSQDLTADYEQYV. The CDR3 coding sequence is TGTGCCAGCAGCCAAGATCTGACGGCGGACTACGAGCAGTACGTC.

In nucleotides, the CDR3 is TGCGCCAGCAGCCAAGGATTCGTGGGACTTCACTCGACAGATACGCAGTATTTT. This encodes CASSQGFVGLHSTDTQYF. The chain is built from TRBV4-1 and TRBJ2-3, with D possibly TRBD2 on 6 matching bases. V lost 1 base to trimming and J lost 3 bases, with 20 bases between them. This CDR3 has 18 amino acids. The germline gives CDR1 MGHRA, CDR2 YSYEKL.

The chain joins TRBV5-1 to TRBJ2-3; tentatively, D is TRBD1 (6 bases). Germline V lookup: CDR1 SGHRS, CDR2 YFSETQ. Trimming took 0 bases from V and 0 from J, leaving 11 bases between them. The CDR3 runs 16 residues. The CDR3, as DNA: TGCGCCAGCAGCTTGGCGGGACAAACTAGCACAGATACGCAGTATTTT. Translating it yields CASSLAGQTSTDTQYF. Complete variable domain (other parts from reference TRBV5-1 and TRBJ2-3): KAGVTQTPRYLIKTRGQQVTLSCSPISGHRSVSWYQQTPGQGLQFLFEYFSETQRNKGNFPGRFSGRQFSNSRSEMNVSTLELGDSALYLCASSLAGQTSTDTQYFGPGTRLTVL.

CDR3 in amino acids: CASRTGVPLSNQPQHF. As DNA, the CDR3 is TGTGCCAGCCGGACAGGGGTCCCACTTAGCAATCAGCCCCAGCATTTT. This rearrangement joins TRBV2 to TRBJ1-5; 9 bases are a match to TRBD1. The germline V gene has CDR1 SNHLY and CDR2 FYNNEI. Trimming took 8 bases from V and 0 from J; bases not matched to a gene: 8. The CDR3 sequence is 16 residues long.

This clonotype was picked up many times. V gene TRBV12-3 or TRBV12-4 combines with J gene TRBJ1-6; D perhaps matches TRBD1 (6 bases). The CDR3 sequence is 12 residues long. Trimming shortened V by 1 base and J by 16 bases, and 11 bases separated the two germline ends. The CDR3 loop is CASSLEGQPLHF. In DNA, the CDR3 is TGTGCCAGCAGTTTAGAAGGACAGCCGCTCCACTTT.

This clonotype occurred many times. This chain connects TRBV20-1 to TRBJ2-4; TRBD2 aligns across 8 bases. Trimming at V came to 5 bases and at J to 3 bases, leaving 6 bases not matched to a gene. The germline V gene encodes CDR1 DFQATT and CDR2 SNEGSKA (reference sequence). CDR3 length: 14 residues. The CDR3 nucleotides are TGCAGTGCTGTGGGGAGCGGGGGCAAAAACATTCAGTACTTC. Amino acids: CSAVGSGGKNIQYF.

Turning to this clonotype: A much more abundant neighbour one base away suggests this may be a read error. The chain joins TRBV12-3 or TRBV12-4 to TRBJ2-1; 9 bases map to TRBD2. The CDR3 is made up of 14 amino acids. This chain's CDR3 is CASSPRTSDNVQFF. CDR3 bases: TGTGCCAGCAGTCCTCGGACTAGCGACAATGTGCAGTTCTTC.

This clonotype appeared a few times. The genes are TRBV12-3 or TRBV12-4 and TRBJ1-2, with 9 bases identical to TRBD1. The CDR3 runs 13 residues. V lost 6 bases to trimming and J lost 7 bases; unmatched junction nucleotides: 6. The CDR3 reads CASSPGTGSGYTF. For the CDR3, the DNA is TGTGCCAGCAGCCCCGGGACAGGGAGTGGCTACACCTTC.

In the case of this clonotype: A read error may explain this, as a much larger clone is one base away. This sequence joins TRBV21-1 and TRBJ1-2. TRBV21-1 is flagged as a pseudogene. There are 14 residues in the CDR3. CDR3 sequence reads: CASSKMEAEDGYTF. The CDR3 coding sequence is TGTGCCAGCAGCAAAATGGAGGCAGAGGATGGCTACACCTTC.

This sequence joins TRBV5-1 and TRBJ2-3, with TRBD1 as a possible D gene (7 bases). CDR1 SGHRS and CDR2 YFSETQ come from the germline V gene. V shed 0 bases and J shed 0 bases, with 17 bases lying between them. The CDR3 is made up of 18 amino acids. The CDR3 loop is CASSLAVLAGQSTDTQYF. The CDR3 nucleotides read TGCGCCAGCAGCTTGGCAGTGCTTGCGGGACAGAGCACAGATACGCAGTATTTT.

This clonotype was seen a few times. The V and J genes are TRBV7-2 and TRBJ2-5; D gene ambiguous. Trimming took 6 bases from V and 1 from J, leaving 3 bases between them. Germline V gene sequence: CDR1 SGHTA, CDR2 FQGNSA. This CDR3 is 11 amino acids long. CDR3 residues: CASRTQETQYF. As DNA, the CDR3 is TGTGCCAGCAGGACCCAAGAGACCCAGTACTTC.

The V gene is TRBV29-1, the J gene TRBJ1-1; D unclear. Trimming removed 0 bases at V and 5 bases at J, with 10 bases between. The CDR3 extends over 13 amino acids. Per the germline V gene, CDR1 is SQVTM and CDR2 is ANQGSEA. CDR3 sequence: CSVEDPTATEAFF. The CDR3 DNA follows: TGCAGCGTTGAAGACCCCACAGCTACTGAAGCTTTCTTT.